This entry lists 8 T cell receptor beta chains sequenced from one sample in a study of blood T cell repertoires in COVID-19. Only in-frame clones appear in the TCRdb table, and some are missing; sequencing was by immunoSEQ multiplex PCR. The sample lists 200,000 or so clones; 80% to 90% were seen once. Sequenced input: peripheral blood. The origin of the receptors is a human donor with active or convalescent COVID-19. The donor label of this sample is uncertain.

The genes are TRBV6-5 and TRBJ2-5; TRBD1 agrees at 9 bases. Germline CDR1 MNHEY, CDR2 SVGAGI. Trimming at V came to 1 base and at J to 1 base, leaving 1 base not matched to a gene. The CDR3 extends over 15 amino acids. The CDR3 sequence is CASSYWDRVQETQYF. The CDR3 DNA sequence: TGTGCCAGCAGTTACTGGGACAGGGTCCAAGAGACCCAGTACTTC.

This chain connects TRBV4-1 to TRBJ2-2, with D perhaps matching TRBD1 (6 bases). Trimming cost V 1 base and J 6 bases, with 15 bases left between them. Germline-derived CDR1 and CDR2 are MGHRA and YSYEKL. This CDR3 is built from 16 residues. DNA of the CDR3: TGCGCCAGCAGCCAAGGGGGGCCTAGGGGATCCGGGGAGCTGTTTTTT. This codes for CASSQGGPRGSGELFF.

The chain couples TRBV6-6 to TRBJ2-2; the match to TRBD2 covers 14 bases. V dropped 8 bases and J dropped 5; count of bases not matched to a gene: 13. This CDR3 has 18 residues. Germline loops: CDR1 MNHNY, CDR2 SVGAGI (reference sequence). The CDR3 DNA is TGTGCCAGCGGTCGGGGGAGACTAGCGGGAGGGCAGACCGGGGAGCTGTTTTTT. It translates to CASGRGRLAGGQTGELFF.

A note on this clone: Compared with germline, one end of the junction differs, possibly owing to a read error. The chain couples TRBV2 to TRBJ2-5; tentatively, D is TRBD2 (6 bases). The CDR3 length is 16 residues. Germline lookup yields CDR1 SNHLY and CDR2 FYNNEI. The CDR3 sequence is CASSEALWRGQGTQYF. The CDR3 nucleotides read TGTGCCAGCAGTGAAGCGCTGTGGCGGGGTCAAGGGACCCAGTACTTC. The variable domain in full, completed from reference TRBV2 and TRBJ2-5, reads EPEVTQTPSHQVTQMGQEVILRCVPISNHLYFYWYRQILGQKVEFLVSFYNNEISEKSEIFDDQFSVERPDGSNFTLKIRSTKLEDSAMYFCASSEALWRGQGTQYFGPGTRLLVL.

This clone has at least ten counts. Other DNA sequences in this sample translate to the same CDR3. The CDR3 protein is CASSLLAGGETQYF. CDR3 DNA: TGTGCCAGCAGTTTATTAGCGGGGGGTGAGACCCAGTACTTC. This chain links TRBV28 with TRBJ2-5; 10 nucleotides match TRBD2. CDR3 length: 14 residues. CDR1 is MDHEN, CDR2 SYDVKM, per germline. V shed 1 base and J 5 bases; nucleotides not matched to a gene: 1.

The chain uses TRBV27 and TRBJ2-3; tentative D call: TRBD2 (7 bases). CDR1 is MNHEY and CDR2 is SMNVEV in the germline V gene (reference sequence). The length of the CDR3 is 14 residues. The germline V and J ends were trimmed by 4 bases and 2 bases, with 10 bases remaining between them. This CDR3 reads CASSWGGLTDTQYF. The CDR3 DNA is TGTGCCAGCAGTTGGGGGGGGCTCACAGATACGCAGTATTTT.

This clone was detected only once. V usage is TRBV9 and J usage is TRBJ2-3; 8 nucleotides align to TRBD2. CDR1 is SGDLS and CDR2 is YYNGEE in the germline V gene. After removal of 0 bases from V and 1 base from J, the junction contained 4 bases not matched to a gene. The length of the CDR3 is 16 residues. The CDR3 DNA reads TGTGCCAGCAGCGTAGTCCCGGGGGGGGGCACAGATACGCAGTATTTT. It translates to CASSVVPGGGTDTQYF.

J is TRBJ1-6 and V is TRBV30; D is uncertain. The CDR3 runs 13 residues. Germline lookup yields CDR1 GTSNPN and CDR2 SVGIG (reference sequence). V lost 2 bases and J lost 7, with 9 bases in between. DNA for the CDR3: TGTGCCTGGAGTTCTGGCGGGAATTCACCCCTCCACTTT. Its translation is CAWSSGGNSPLHF.